The clone carrying this T cell receptor (beta chain) turned up a few times. With a J-beta primer mix and a sample-barcoded 5' primer, a second PCR ran about 7 to 11 cycles. The authors tagged each cDNA molecule using a template-switch adaptor with 12 random nucleotides. TCRdb called the 5' RACE reads again in MiXCR, with one record for every CDR3 protein. This table has roughly 1 million distinct CDR3 sequences, almost 25% appearing once. Germline CDR1 is MNHEY and CDR2 is SVGAGI. Trimming stripped 10 bases from V and 4 bases from J, with 17 bases between. The CDR3 is 13 amino acids. This sample is drawn from a study of blood T cells in healthy people across ages. These data were also filed under a second study, of T cells of mothers and their children. That work contributes: Each mother gave over 8.5 million TCR beta CDR3 reads; each child, about 2.8 million. Among related mother-child pairs, overlap was slightly higher than in unrelated pairs, though not significantly. Across the analysis, no persistent microchimeric T cell clones were detected.

The sample was blood. The chain employs TRBV6-5 and TRBJ2-7; tentative D call: TRBD1 (6 bases). This TCR came from a girl aged 2-10 years in good health. The DNA of the CDR3 is TGTGCCATCGGGCAGGGGATTCCTTACGAGCAGTACTTC. This codes for CAIGQGIPYEQYF.